The entry that follows covers one T cell receptor beta chain sequence. This specimen belongs to a study of blood T cells in healthy people across ages. CDR1 is MNHEY, CDR2 SMNVEV, per germline (reference sequence). The CDR3 runs to 14 residues. The ends were cut back, 5 bases at V and 1 base at J, with 9 bases in the middle. It was with a sample-barcoded 5' primer and a J-beta primer mix that a second PCR of about 7 to 12 cycles was run. TCRdb processed the 5' RACE reads anew with MiXCR; each CDR3 protein has one entry. Of about 1.1 million distinct CDR3 sequences detected, 35% to 40% appear once; the ten largest clones hold approximately 14%.

This TCR was recovered from a young man in good health. Sequencing was performed on blood. This chain joins TRBV27 and TRBJ1-3; TRBD1 might be the D (5 bases). CDR3 loop: CASSPGTSGNTIYF. The CDR3 DNA reads as TGTGCCAGCAGTCCCGGGACTTCTGGAAACACCATATATTTT.